This T cell receptor beta chain was recorded in a study of monozygotic twins with inflammatory bowel disease. In preparing each TCR library, 3500 ng of total RNA was used. cDNA encoding TCRalpha and TCRbeta underwent two nested PCRs of approximately 16 and 10 cycles, each of which was followed by bead purification. Reprocessing the 5' RACE reads, TCRdb reports a single entry for every CDR3 protein and omits DNA. The sample has around 400,000 distinct CDR3 sequences, and its top ten clones hold 2% to 2.5%. Germline values: CDR1 MNHEY, CDR2 SVGAGI. The CDR3 extends over 14 amino acids. The TCR originated in a human donor with ulcerative colitis or Crohn's disease, or a healthy co-twin of an affected twin (not recorded which). Sequencing used blood. The rearrangement joins TRBV6-5 to TRBJ1-5; the TCRdb D gene call, TRBD1, has no DNA to confirm it. The CDR3 loop is CASSSLGQTPAQHF.